By sample share, the clone carrying this TCR beta chain is medium-sized. Antigen: not known. Time point given: sample taken at primary tumor resection. J was trimmed by 6 bases and V by 3 bases; bases with no gene match: 2. The CDR3 is 13 residues long. CDR1 is SGHRS, CDR2 YFSETQ, per germline. The data were obtained in a study of spatial heterogeneity in lung cancer. General study results and limits: Tracking of tumor mutation counts was seen in expanded intratumoral alpha and beta TCR counts.

TCRdb re-called the 5' RACE reads through MiXCR, storing one row per CDR3 protein. The sample carries fewer than 9,500 distinct CDR3 sequences, approximately 10% recorded once. The starting material was lung tumor tissue, obtained at surgery. This sequence was found in a male donor with early-stage non-small cell lung cancer. This rearrangement joins TRBV5-1 to TRBJ1-2; TRBD1 matches 10 bases. The CDR3 sequence is CASSWGTGDGYTF. Written as DNA, the CDR3 is TGCGCCAGCAGCTGGGGGACAGGGGATGGCTACACCTTC. The full variable domain, rest sourced from reference TRBV5-1 and TRBJ1-2, is KAGVTQTPRYLIKTRGQQVTLSCSPISGHRSVSWYQQTPGQGLQFLFEYFSETQRNKGNFPGRFSGRQFSNSRSEMNVSTLELGDSALYLCASSWGTGDGYTFGSGTRLTVV.